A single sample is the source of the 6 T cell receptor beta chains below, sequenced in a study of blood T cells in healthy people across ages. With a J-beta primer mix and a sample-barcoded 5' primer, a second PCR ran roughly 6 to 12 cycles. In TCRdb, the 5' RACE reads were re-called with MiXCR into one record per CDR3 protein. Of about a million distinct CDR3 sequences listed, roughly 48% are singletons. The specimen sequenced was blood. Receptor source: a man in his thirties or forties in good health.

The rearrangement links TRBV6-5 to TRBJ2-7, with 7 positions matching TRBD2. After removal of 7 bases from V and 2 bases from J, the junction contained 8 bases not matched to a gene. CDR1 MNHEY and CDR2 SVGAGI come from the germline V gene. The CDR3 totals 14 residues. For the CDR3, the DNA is TGTGCCAGCAACTCAGCCGCGGGGGCCTACGAGCAGTACTTC. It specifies CASNSAAGAYEQYF.

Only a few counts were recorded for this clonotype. In DNA form, the CDR3 reads TGCGCCAGCAGCCAAGATTGGCCCGTCACCGGGGAGCTGTTTTTT. Its translation: CASSQDWPVTGELFF. The J gene is TRBJ2-2, the V gene TRBV4-3; D is unresolved. This CDR3 has 15 residues. CDR1 and CDR2 from the germline V gene are LGHNA and YSLEER. The ends were cut back, 0 bases at V and 4 bases at J, with 9 bases in the middle.

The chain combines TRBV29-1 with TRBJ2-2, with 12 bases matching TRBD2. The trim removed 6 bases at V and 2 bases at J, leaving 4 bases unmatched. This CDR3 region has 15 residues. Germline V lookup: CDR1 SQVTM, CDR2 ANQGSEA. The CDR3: CSVLAGGINTGELFF. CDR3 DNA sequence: TGCAGCGTCCTAGCGGGGGGGATAAACACCGGGGAGCTGTTTTTT.

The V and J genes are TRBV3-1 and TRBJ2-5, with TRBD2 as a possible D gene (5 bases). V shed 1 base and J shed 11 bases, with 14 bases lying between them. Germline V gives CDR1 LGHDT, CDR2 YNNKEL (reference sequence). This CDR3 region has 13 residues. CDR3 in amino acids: CASSQGGDKKQYF. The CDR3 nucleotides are TGTGCCAGCAGCCAAGGGGGAGACAAGAAACAGTACTTC.

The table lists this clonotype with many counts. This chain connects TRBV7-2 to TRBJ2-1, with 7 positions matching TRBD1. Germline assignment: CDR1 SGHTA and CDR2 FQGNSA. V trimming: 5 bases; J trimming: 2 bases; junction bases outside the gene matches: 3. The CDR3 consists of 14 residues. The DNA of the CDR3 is TGTGCCAGCAGCCCCGGGACAGCCTACAATGAGCAGTTCTTC. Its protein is CASSPGTAYNEQFF.

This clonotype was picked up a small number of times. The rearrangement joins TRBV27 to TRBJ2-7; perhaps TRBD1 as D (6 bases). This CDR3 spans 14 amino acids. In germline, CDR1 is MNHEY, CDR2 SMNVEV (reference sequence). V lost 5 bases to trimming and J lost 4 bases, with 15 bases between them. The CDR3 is CASSVIARGYEQYF. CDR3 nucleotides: TGTGCCAGCAGTGTAATAGCCAGGGGATACGAGCAGTACTTC.